One sample yielded the 32 T cell receptor beta chains listed below, sequenced in a study of blood T cell repertoires in COVID-19. Method: immunoSEQ multiplex PCR; TCRdb's copy keeps in-frame clones and lacks some. Among roughly 38,000 clones listed, around 90% were seen once. Material: peripheral blood. These receptors originate from a man between 65 and 80 years old with acute or convalescent COVID-19.

J is TRBJ1-6 and V is TRBV6-6, with D uncertain. The V end lost 5 bases, the J end lost 2 bases, and 13 bases lay between the germline ends. The germline V gene encodes CDR1 MNHNY and CDR2 SVGAGI (reference sequence). CDR3 length: 16 amino acids. CDR3 residues: CASSNAGWAYNSPLHF. In nucleotides, the CDR3 is TGTGCCAGCAGTAACGCGGGATGGGCCTATAATTCACCCCTCCACTTT.

The gene calls are TRBV13 and TRBJ1-1; 7 nucleotides align to TRBD1. There are 15 residues in the CDR3. Germline trimming cut 4 bases from V and 6 bases from J; bases unmatched to any gene: 11. Germline assignment: CDR1 PRHDT and CDR2 FYEKMQ (reference sequence). CDR3 in DNA: TGTGCCAGCAGCTCGACCGGGACAGACGTCTCTGAAGCTTTCTTT. Translated, it gives CASSSTGTDVSEAFF.

The chain has TRBV7-9 and TRBJ2-7; TRBD2 matches at 8 bases. Trimming cost V 2 bases and J 3 bases; bases outside gene matches: 9. Germline CDR1 reads SEHNR; CDR2 reads FQNEAQ (reference sequence). The CDR3 spans 16 residues. The CDR3 spells CASSLLKRELRYEQYF. The CDR3 coding sequence is TGTGCCAGCAGCTTACTGAAGCGGGAGCTTCGCTACGAGCAGTACTTC.

The chain has TRBV3-1 (or the pseudogene TRBV3-2) and TRBJ2-2; no firm D call. Trimming removed 5 bases at V and 6 bases at J, with 4 bases between. The CDR3 spans 11 residues. The germline V gene encodes CDR1 LGHDT and CDR2 YNNKEL (reference sequence). CDR3 region: CASSGPGELFF. The CDR3, as DNA: TGTGCCAGCAGCGGGCCCGGGGAGCTGTTTTTT.

The chain carries TRBV14 and TRBJ1-1; weak D call: TRBD1 (5 bases). V was shortened by 4 bases and J by 4 bases, with 16 bases between the two germline ends. This CDR3 spans 15 amino acids. Germline loops: CDR1 SGHDN, CDR2 FVKESK. The CDR3 reads CASSPRGRGGTEAFF. For the CDR3, the DNA is TGTGCCAGCAGCCCCCGTGGGAGGGGCGGCACTGAAGCTTTCTTT.

The genes are TRBV5-1 and TRBJ2-3; D perhaps matches TRBD2 (5 bases). This CDR3 is built from 14 residues. Trimming stripped 1 base from V and 3 bases from J, with 9 bases between. Germline CDR1 reads SGHRS; CDR2 reads YFSETQ. CDR3 region: CASSLMLATDTQYF. The CDR3, as DNA: TGCGCCAGCAGCTTGATGCTAGCTACAGATACGCAGTATTTT.

CDR3 DNA sequence: TGTGCCTCTAAAGGGCGGGAGTCCGACGAGCAGTACTTC. It specifies CASKGRESDEQYF. The gene calls are TRBV10-3 and TRBJ2-7; 7 nucleotides line up with TRBD2. Germline assignment: CDR1 ENHRY and CDR2 SYGVKD. This CDR3 region has 13 residues. Trimming at V came to 11 bases and at J to 5 bases, leaving 12 bases not matched to a gene.

This clone was observed a handful of times. CDR3 DNA sequence: TGTGCCAGTAGTCCCCAAGGAGGGAGGACCTACAATGAGCAGTTCTTC. Translating gives CASSPQGGRTYNEQFF. The V gene is TRBV19, the J gene TRBJ2-1; tentatively, D is TRBD2 (6 bases). The CDR3 has 16 amino acids. The germline V gene has CDR1 LNHDA and CDR2 SQIVND (reference sequence). Trimming took 5 bases from V and 2 from J, leaving 16 bases between them.

The chain couples TRBV19 to TRBJ1-1; 9 nucleotides align to TRBD1. The V segment lost 8 bases and the J segment 3 bases; nucleotides outside the gene matches: 7. The germline gives CDR1 LNHDA, CDR2 SQIVND (reference sequence). This CDR3 has 14 residues. This CDR3 reads CASQSRDRDTEAFF. As DNA, the CDR3 is TGTGCCAGTCAGTCCCGGGACAGGGACACTGAAGCTTTCTTT. Full variable domain (rest looked up from reference TRBV19 and TRBJ1-1): DGGITQSPKYLFRKEGQNVTLSCEQNLNHDAMYWYRQDPGQGLRLIYYSQIVNDFQKGDIAEGYSVSREKKESFPLTVTSAQKNPTAFYLCASQSRDRDTEAFFGQGTRLTVV.

The gene calls are TRBV2 and TRBJ2-1, with a tentative D call TRBD2 (6 bases). Looked up from germline, CDR1 is SNHLY and CDR2 is FYNNEI. CDR3 length equals 13 residues. With 4 bases removed from V and 6 bases from J, the gap between germline ends came to 10 bases. CDR3 sequence reads: CASSVRLVNEQFF. The CDR3 DNA follows: TGTGCCAGCAGTGTGAGACTAGTCAATGAGCAGTTCTTC.

V usage is TRBV5-1 and J usage is TRBJ2-2; no definite D call. The germline V gene has CDR1 SGHRS and CDR2 YFSETQ. V dropped 1 base and J dropped 0 bases, with 7 bases sitting between them. CDR3 size: 15 residues. CDR3 in amino acids: CASSLTTTNTGELFF. The DNA for the CDR3 is TGCGCCAGCAGCTTGACGACAACGAACACCGGGGAGCTGTTTTTT.

V gene TRBV7-3 combines with J gene TRBJ1-6; D gene unclear. Per the germline V gene, CDR1 is SGHTA and CDR2 is FQGTGA. The V and J ends lost 1 base and 2 bases respectively, with 6 bases between them. There are 15 residues in the CDR3. The CDR3 DNA sequence: TGTGCCAGCAGCTTAAGCGCAACCTATAATTCACCCCTCCACTTT. Protein: CASSLSATYNSPLHF. The variable domain in full, completed from reference TRBV7-3 and TRBJ1-6, reads GAGVSQTPSNKVTEKGKYVELRCDPISGHTALYWYRQSLGQGPEFLIYFQGTGAADDSGLPNDRFFAVRPEGSVSTLKIQRTERGDSAVYLCASSLSATYNSPLHFGNGTRLTVT.

The chain has TRBV5-6 and TRBJ2-5, with 7 positions matching TRBD1. Germline loops: CDR1 SGHDT, CDR2 YYEEEE. The CDR3 is 14 amino acids. The V gene end was trimmed by 3 bases and the J gene end by 1 base; junction bases not matched to a gene: 3. CDR3 sequence: CASSWGQTQETQYF. CDR3 coding DNA: TGTGCCAGCAGCTGGGGACAGACCCAAGAGACCCAGTACTTC.

The chain carries TRBV9 and TRBJ2-3, with 13 bases aligning to TRBD2. Trimming at V came to 0 bases and at J to 6 bases, leaving 7 bases not matched to a gene. This CDR3 comprises 17 residues. Germline values: CDR1 SGDLS, CDR2 YYNGEE. CDR3 loop: CASSVGGLAGVSDTQYF. CDR3 nucleotides: TGTGCCAGCAGCGTAGGAGGACTAGCGGGAGTTTCGGATACGCAGTATTTT.

The genes are TRBV2 and TRBJ2-3, with 10 nucleotides matching TRBD2. The CDR3 loop spans 19 amino acids. The germline V gene encodes CDR1 SNHLY and CDR2 FYNNEI. Trimming cost V 1 base and J 4 bases; bases outside gene matches: 14. The DNA for the CDR3 is TGTGCCAGCAGTGAAGACCTACCTAGCGGGAGAAGGGTGGCAGATACGCAGTATTTT. This encodes CASSEDLPSGRRVADTQYF.

This rearrangement joins TRBV29-1 to TRBJ2-7; 9 positions match TRBD2. CDR1 is SQVTM and CDR2 is ANQGSEA in the germline V gene. The J segment lost 5 bases and the V segment lost 6 bases, leaving 26 bases of the junction unmatched. The CDR3 is made up of 19 amino acids. CDR3 region: CSVIRLMDAGRLAGNEQYF. The CDR3 nucleotides are TGCAGCGTCATCCGCTTAATGGACGCAGGGAGGCTAGCGGGAAACGAGCAGTACTTC.

The chain combines TRBV6-5 with TRBJ1-1; 7 positions match TRBD1. The V gene's germline CDR1 is MNHEY and CDR2 SVGAGI. V trimming: 6 bases; J trimming: 3 bases; junction bases outside the gene matches: 7. The CDR3 contains 14 residues. The CDR3 DNA sequence: TGTGCCAGCAGGTCTACAGGGGCGGACACTGAAGCTTTCTTT. This codes for CASRSTGADTEAFF.

The J gene is TRBJ2-3, the V gene TRBV20-1; 7 bases fit TRBD1. Trimming took 6 bases from V and 4 from J; bases not matched to a gene: 4. The CDR3 is made up of 12 amino acids. The germline CDR1 and CDR2 sequences are DFQATT and SNEGSKA (reference sequence). CDR3 protein: CSASTGADTQYF. The CDR3 DNA reads as TGCAGTGCCAGTACAGGGGCAGATACGCAGTATTTT.

The count of this clone is one. V gene TRBV3-1 (or the pseudogene TRBV3-2) combines with J gene TRBJ1-5; D is unclear. The CDR3 consists of 13 residues. Per germline, CDR1 LGHDT and CDR2 YNNKEL (reference sequence). V was cut by 0 bases and J by 6 bases, with 6 bases left in between. The CDR3, as DNA: TGTGCCAGCAGCCAAGACGTCGGTCAGCCCCAGCATTTT. Translation: CASSQDVGQPQHF.

The CDR3 bases are TGTGCCAGCAGCCTACTACCCGGGGAGCTGTTTTTT. It specifies CASSLLPGELFF. V and J are TRBV7-9 and TRBJ2-2; D not certain. This CDR3 has 12 residues. Germline V gives CDR1 SEHNR, CDR2 FQNEAQ (reference sequence). Trimming stripped 5 bases from V and 6 bases from J, with 7 bases between.

The chain uses TRBV15 and TRBJ2-5; D is perhaps TRBD1 (6 bases). Trimming cost V 0 bases and J 5 bases, with 13 bases left between them. The germline V gene has CDR1 LNHNV and CDR2 YYDKDF (reference sequence). The CDR3 totals 15 residues. The DNA of the CDR3 is TGTGCCACCAGCAGAGATTGGGCAGGGGATGAGACCCAGTACTTC. Its protein product is CATSRDWAGDETQYF. Complete variable domain (other parts from reference TRBV15 and TRBJ2-5): DAMVIQNPRYQVTQFGKPVTLSCSQTLNHNVMYWYQQKSSQAPKLLFHYYDKDFNNEADTPDNFQSRRPNTSFCFLDIRSPGLGDTAMYLCATSRDWAGDETQYFGPGTRLLVL.

V is TRBV5-1 and J is TRBJ1-4, with 8 bases matching TRBD1. There are 15 residues in the CDR3. V was clipped by 3 bases and J by 1 base; unmatched bases: 2. The germline V gene has CDR1 SGHRS and CDR2 YFSETQ. CDR3 sequence (DNA): TGCGCCAGCAGCTCCGGACAGGGAACTAATGAAAAACTGTTTTTT. Residues: CASSSGQGTNEKLFF.

This chain joins TRBV14 and TRBJ1-2, with D unclear. CDR1 and CDR2 from the germline V gene are SGHDN and FVKESK. This CDR3 region has 13 residues. V lost 6 bases to trimming and J lost 3 bases, with 11 bases between them. CDR3: CASSRGLDYGYTF. CDR3 bases: TGTGCCAGCAGTCGGGGATTAGACTATGGCTACACCTTC.

The chain joins TRBV1 to TRBJ2-2; the D call TRBD2 from the table was never checked on the DNA. TRBV1 is tagged as a pseudogene. The CDR3 has 15 residues. Written as DNA, the CDR3 is TGCACCAGCAGCCAAGAGGAGGGCTTCTCCGGGGAGCTGTTTTTT. Translated: CTSSQEEGFSGELFF.

This chain connects TRBV5-1 to TRBJ1-1, with a possible D match to TRBD1 (6 bases). Trimming took 4 bases from V and 1 from J, leaving 14 bases between them. This CDR3 spans 15 amino acids. CDR1 is SGHRS and CDR2 is YFSETQ in the germline V gene. CDR3 sequence reads: CASSIQGLQNTEAFF. CDR3 nucleotide sequence: TGCGCCAGCAGCATACAGGGTTTACAGAACACTGAAGCTTTCTTT.

About this clone itself: The junction departs from the called germline gene at one end, perhaps through a read error. The CDR3 nucleotides are TGTGCCAGCAGCGTAGCCGGGACAGGGAGTTACGAGCAGTACTTC. Amino acids: CASSVAGTGSYEQYF. The gene calls are TRBV7-2 and TRBJ2-7, with 9 nucleotides matching TRBD1. Germline CDR1 SGHTA, CDR2 FQGNSA. The CDR3 length is 15 residues.

CDR3 loop: CATSDLPGQGPTGELFF. Here the CDR3 DNA reads TGTGCCACCAGTGATTTGCCGGGACAGGGGCCCACCGGGGAGCTGTTTTTT. J is TRBJ2-2 and V is TRBV24-1; TRBD1 aligns across 10 bases. CDR1 and CDR2 from the germline V gene are KGHDR and SFDVKD. Trimming at V came to 0 bases and at J to 4 bases, leaving 4 bases not matched to a gene. The CDR3 has 17 amino acids.

In DNA form, the CDR3 reads TGTGCCAGCAGCGGGGGGACAGGGGTTAATTCACCCCTCCACTTT. Protein sequence: CASSGGTGVNSPLHF. The chain links TRBV9 to TRBJ1-6; TRBD1 matches 10 bases. Trimming took 3 bases from V and 6 from J; bases not matched to a gene: 3. There are 15 residues in the CDR3. Germline V gene data show CDR1 as SGDLS and CDR2 as YYNGEE.

The chain uses TRBV4-3 and TRBJ2-5, with D possibly matching TRBD2 (6 bases). The germline CDR1 and CDR2 sequences are LGHNA and YSLEER. V gave up 1 base and J gave up 3 bases, with 18 bases separating them. The CDR3 is made up of 17 amino acids. CDR3 DNA: TGCGCCAGCAGCCAAGCAGTCCCCGGGACTGGAAAAGAGACCCAGTACTTC. Translated: CASSQAVPGTGKETQYF.

The V call is TRBV5-1, the J call TRBJ2-1, with D possibly matching TRBD2 (6 bases). Germline assignment: CDR1 SGHRS and CDR2 YFSETQ. The CDR3 is made up of 15 amino acids. Trimming stripped 1 base from V and 2 bases from J, with 10 bases between. The CDR3 DNA reads as TGCGCCAGCAGCTTGACGGGAGCACCCTACAATGAGCAGTTCTTC. Translation: CASSLTGAPYNEQFF.

DNA of the CDR3: TGTGCCAGCAGCCAACCGGGACAGGGGACTGAAGCTTTCTTT. It specifies CASSQPGQGTEAFF. V and J are TRBV3-1 (or the pseudogene TRBV3-2) and TRBJ1-1, with TRBD1 matching 10 bases. Germline trimming cut 2 bases from V and 5 bases from J; bases unmatched to any gene: 2. Germline CDR1 is LGHDT and CDR2 is YNNKEL (reference sequence). CDR3 length: 14 residues.

V usage is TRBV19 and J usage is TRBJ1-1, with D maybe TRBD1 (6 bases). The CDR3 consists of 14 residues. Trimming removed 3 bases at V and 5 bases at J, with 13 bases between. Germline assignment: CDR1 LNHDA and CDR2 SQIVND (reference sequence). The chain's CDR3 is CASSMGRGWTEAFF. The CDR3 bases are TGTGCCAGTAGTATGGGCAGGGGTTGGACTGAAGCTTTCTTT.